This T cell receptor (beta chain) is from a study of blood T cell repertoires in COVID-19. The wider study: Acute and convalescent COVID-19 specimens originated in the United States, Italy and Spain.

Only in-frame clones appear in the TCRdb table, and some are missing; sequencing was by immunoSEQ multiplex PCR. This sample has about 120,000 clones, with 75% to 90% found just once. Only one count was recorded for this clone. The sequencing sample was made of peripheral blood. This receptor was identified in a man aged 40-50 years with acute or convalescent COVID-19.

The CDR3 loop is CASSLTGSYSGANVLTF. The CDR3 DNA is TGCGCCAGCAGCCTGACAGGGTCCTACTCTGGGGCCAACGTCCTGACTTTC. The V and J genes are TRBV5-1 and TRBJ2-6; 7 nucleotides align to TRBD1. The germline gives CDR1 SGHRS, CDR2 YFSETQ. V gave up 4 bases and J gave up 0 bases; unmatched junction bases: 7. The CDR3 has 17 amino acids.